Listed here is a single T cell receptor beta chain. Antigen specificity is unknown. The sample originates from a study of cytomegalovirus exposure and HLA in healthy donors. The study ran its PCR with 60 Vbeta and 13 Jbeta primers. Generated by immunoSEQ multiplex PCR, the TCRdb table keeps only in-frame clones and is missing some. The sample shows some 200,000 clones, approximately 70% of them seen only once. The CDR3 contains 13 residues. Germline V gene sequence: CDR1 SGHAT, CDR2 FQNNGV. With 5 bases removed from V and 4 bases from J, the gap between germline ends came to 11 bases. Findings of the study overall: Fewer N-insertions than the roughly 670-donor mean were reportedly shown by an Asian-associated ancestry cluster in a later analysis. Apparent HLA restriction characterized most CMV-associated TCR beta chains in a later analysis. In an earlier analysis, about 90% or about 30%: the productive usage of most TCR beta V segments. An observed cluster of highly shared sequence variants was recorded as a likely sequencing artifact.

This receptor was identified in a man aged 35-49 years in good health and CMV-seropositive. V gene TRBV11-2 combines with J gene TRBJ1-2; D call uncertain. The sequenced sample was PBMCs. CDR3 DNA sequence: TGTGCCAGCAGCCCGGACTTCCTCTATGGCTACACCTTC. This translates into CASSPDFLYGYTF.